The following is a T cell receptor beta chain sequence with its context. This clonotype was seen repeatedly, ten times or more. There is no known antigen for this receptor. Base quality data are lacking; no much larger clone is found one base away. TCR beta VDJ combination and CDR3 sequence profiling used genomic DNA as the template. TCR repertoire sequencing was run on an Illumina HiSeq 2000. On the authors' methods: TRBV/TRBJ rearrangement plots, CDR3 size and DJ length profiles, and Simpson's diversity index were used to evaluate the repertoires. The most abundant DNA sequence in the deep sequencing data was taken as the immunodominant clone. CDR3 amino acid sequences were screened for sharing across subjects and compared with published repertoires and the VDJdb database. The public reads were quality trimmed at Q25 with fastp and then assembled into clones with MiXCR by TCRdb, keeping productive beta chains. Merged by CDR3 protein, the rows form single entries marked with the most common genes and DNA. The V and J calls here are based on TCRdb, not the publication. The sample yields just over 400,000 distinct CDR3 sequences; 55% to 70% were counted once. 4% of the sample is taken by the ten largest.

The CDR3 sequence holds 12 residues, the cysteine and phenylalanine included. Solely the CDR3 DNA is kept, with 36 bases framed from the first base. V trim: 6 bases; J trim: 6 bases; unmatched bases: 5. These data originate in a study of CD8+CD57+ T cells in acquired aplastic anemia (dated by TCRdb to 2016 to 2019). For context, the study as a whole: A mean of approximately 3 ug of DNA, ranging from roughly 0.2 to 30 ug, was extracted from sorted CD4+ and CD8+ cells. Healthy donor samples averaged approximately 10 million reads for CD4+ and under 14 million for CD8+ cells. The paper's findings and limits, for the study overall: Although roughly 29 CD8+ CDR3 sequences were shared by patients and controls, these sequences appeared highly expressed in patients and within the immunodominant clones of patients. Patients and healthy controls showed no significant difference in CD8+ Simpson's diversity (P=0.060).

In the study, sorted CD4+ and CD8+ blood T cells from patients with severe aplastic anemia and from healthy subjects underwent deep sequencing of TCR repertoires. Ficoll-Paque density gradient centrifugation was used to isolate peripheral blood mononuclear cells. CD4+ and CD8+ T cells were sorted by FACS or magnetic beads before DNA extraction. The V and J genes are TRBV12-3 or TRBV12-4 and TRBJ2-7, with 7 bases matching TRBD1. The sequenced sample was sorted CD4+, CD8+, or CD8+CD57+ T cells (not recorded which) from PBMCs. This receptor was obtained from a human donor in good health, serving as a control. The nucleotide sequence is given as TGTGCCAGCAGCCTTGACAGGGTCGAGCAGTACTTC. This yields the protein CASSLDRVEQYF.